The following is a TCR beta chain sequence with its context. Its antigen is currently unknown. The data originate from a study of OX40 agonist ivuxolimab in advanced cancers. At the level of the study: While on treatment, patients had intravenous ivuxolimab at 0.01 to 10 mg/kg every 2 weeks. Broader study findings: Expanded clones tended on average to be more numerous among CD8+ T cells than CD4+.

Clones were read by immunoSEQ multiplex PCR, and TCRdb kept only the in-frame ones, dropping some. The table has around 63,000 clones, approximately 80% seen once. V was pared by 4 bases and J by 3 bases, with 22 bases between. The CDR3 consists of 17 residues. Germline CDR1 is SEHNR and CDR2 is FQNEAQ (reference sequence). Source: CD4+ or CD8+ T cells sorted from blood, taken in a trial of the OX40 agonist ivuxolimab. The V and J genes are TRBV7-9 and TRBJ2-7, with D possibly matching TRBD1 (6 bases). The receptor's source is an adult with an advanced solid tumor such as melanoma, head and neck, liver or kidney cancer. The DNA for the CDR3 is TGTGCCAGCAGCTCAACGTATACAGGGTCCCCGCACTACGAGCAGTACTTC. As protein: CASSSTYTGSPHYEQYF.